This T cell receptor beta chain is drawn from a study of shared clonotypes between healthy human individuals. At the level of the study: The donor pool was made up of two women and three men aged 18 to 49. General study findings and limits: Among donors, the sharing of clonotypes was expected to be influenced by sequencing depth.

The authors distributed each subset's genomic DNA evenly over several immunoSEQ plates. Around 29,000 T cell genomes, or around 300 ng DNA, went into unsorted PBMC replicate PCRs. TCRdb's table, derived via immunoSEQ multiplex PCR, lists solely in-frame clones and lacks some. The sample has 450,000 to 500,000 clones, around 80% seen once; the top ten hold about 12%. Details on this clone: Its antigen is as yet unknown.

Deletions cut 2 bases from V and 7 bases from J, with 18 bases between. The CDR3 has 16 amino acids. The V gene's germline CDR1 is SEHNR and CDR2 FQNEAQ (reference sequence). This clonotype was sampled from a woman aged 35 to 49 in good health. Some clones in this sample may be carry-over from other donors' samples. The V and J genes are TRBV7-9 and TRBJ1-3; the D gene is possibly TRBD1 (6 bases). The source material was PBMCs. The chain's CDR3 is CASSLTRQAPANTIYF. The CDR3 DNA reads as TGTGCCAGCAGCTTAACCCGACAGGCCCCGGCCAACACCATATATTTT.